These 30 T cell receptor beta chains were all obtained from the same sample, sequenced in a study of cytomegalovirus exposure and HLA in healthy donors. Researchers ran the PCR with 60 Vbeta and 13 Jbeta primers. Sequencing was performed with immunoSEQ multiplex PCR; in TCRdb, only in-frame clones are kept and a portion is missing. The sample has 150,000 to 200,000 clones. The sample was PBMCs. Receptor source: a woman in her sixties or seventies in good health and CMV-seronegative.

The rearrangement uses TRBV10-3 and TRBJ2-2; 8 bases map to TRBD1. CDR1 and CDR2 from the germline V gene are ENHRY and SYGVKD. This CDR3 is built from 15 residues. Losses at the gene ends were 8 bases for V and 0 bases for J; bases not matched to a gene: 5. In DNA, the CDR3 is TGTGCCATCGGGGACAGGCCCGCGAACACCGGGGAGCTGTTTTTT. Translation gives CAIGDRPANTGELFF.

The chain carries TRBV7-8 and TRBJ1-4; no clear D gene. Trimming left V 5 bases short and J 8 bases short, with 12 bases between. Germline CDR1 SGHVS, CDR2 FQNEAQ. CDR3 size: 13 residues. DNA for the CDR3: TGTGCCAGCAGCCTATGGGCGGGGGAAAAACTGTTTTTT. As protein: CASSLWAGEKLFF. Combining the CDR3 with reference TRBV7-8 and TRBJ1-4 gives the whole variable domain GAGVSQSPRYKVAKRGQDVALRCDPISGHVSLFWYQQALGQGPEFLTYFQNEAQLDKSGLPSDRFFAERPEGSVSTLKIQRTQQEDSAVYLCASSLWAGEKLFFGSGTQLSVL.

V and J are TRBV10-2 and TRBJ2-1; no reliable D call. The germline gives CDR1 WSHSY, CDR2 SAAADI. The CDR3 spans 11 residues. Trimming left V 2 bases short and J 7 bases short, with 3 bases between. The CDR3 reads CASSERNEQFF. The CDR3 DNA sequence: TGCGCCAGCAGTGAGCGGAATGAGCAGTTCTTC.

V usage is TRBV19 and J usage is TRBJ1-2; weak D call: TRBD1 (6 bases). The CDR3 has 15 amino acids. Per the germline V gene, CDR1 is LNHDA and CDR2 is SQIVND (reference sequence). Deletions cut 4 bases from V and 0 bases from J, with 12 bases between. This chain's CDR3 is CASSTPDSSNYGYTF. In nucleotides, the CDR3 is TGTGCCAGTAGTACCCCGGACAGCTCTAACTATGGCTACACCTTC. Full variable domain (rest looked up from reference TRBV19 and TRBJ1-2): DGGITQSPKYLFRKEGQNVTLSCEQNLNHDAMYWYRQDPGQGLRLIYYSQIVNDFQKGDIAEGYSVSREKKESFPLTVTSAQKNPTAFYLCASSTPDSSNYGYTFGSGTRLTVV.

The chain employs TRBV15 and TRBJ2-7; 10 nucleotides match TRBD2. This CDR3 spans 16 amino acids. Germline CDR1 LNHNV, CDR2 YYDKDF (reference sequence). V lost 0 bases, J lost 4 bases, and 6 bases stayed unmatched. CDR3 nucleotide sequence: TGTGCCACCAGCAGAGACCAAGCGGGAGGGAGGTACGAGCAGTACTTC. Translated: CATSRDQAGGRYEQYF.

This chain connects TRBV2 to TRBJ1-3; D unclear. Germline CDR1 is SNHLY and CDR2 is FYNNEI. The germline V and J ends were trimmed by 6 bases and 4 bases, with 4 bases remaining between them. The CDR3 contains 11 residues. The CDR3 coding sequence is TGTGCCAGCAGGGCAGGAAACACCATATATTTT. It is translated as CASRAGNTIYF. Together with reference TRBV2 and TRBJ1-3, the CDR3 gives the full variable domain: EPEVTQTPSHQVTQMGQEVILRCVPISNHLYFYWYRQILGQKVEFLVSFYNNEISEKSEIFDDQFSVERPDGSNFTLKIRSTKLEDSAMYFCASRAGNTIYFGEGSWLTVV.

The chain has TRBV11-2 and TRBJ2-7; the D gene is possibly TRBD1 (5 bases). V dropped 2 bases and J dropped 1 base, with 15 bases sitting between them. This CDR3 has 16 amino acids. Germline values: CDR1 SGHAT, CDR2 FQNNGV. The CDR3 DNA reads as TGTGCCAGCAGCTTACAGGGATTAAGTCGATCCTACGAGCAGTACTTC. This translates into CASSLQGLSRSYEQYF. Full variable domain (missing parts from reference TRBV11-2 and TRBJ2-7): EAGVAQSPRYKIIEKRQSVAFWCNPISGHATLYWYQQILGQGPKLLIQFQNNGVVDDSQLPKDRFSAERLKGVDSTLKIQPAKLEDSAVYLCASSLQGLSRSYEQYFGPGTRLTVT.

This chain joins TRBV2 and TRBJ1-4; D may be TRBD1 (5 bases). V was cut by 3 bases and J by 4 bases, with 9 bases left in between. Per the germline V gene, CDR1 is SNHLY and CDR2 is FYNNEI. This CDR3 spans 14 amino acids. CDR3 sequence: CASSEGRGNEKLFF. The CDR3 DNA reads TGTGCCAGCAGTGAGGGGCGAGGTAATGAAAAACTGTTTTTT.

This chain connects TRBV6-5 to TRBJ1-5; a weak D match, TRBD1 (5 bases). The CDR3 runs 15 residues. CDR1 and CDR2 (germline): MNHEY, SVGAGI. Trimming shortened V by 5 bases and J by 2 bases, and 13 bases separated the two germline ends. CDR3 residues: CASSGGGRGNQPQHF. The CDR3 coding sequence is TGTGCCAGCAGTGGCGGGGGAAGGGGCAATCAGCCCCAGCATTTT.

The chain employs TRBV6-5 and TRBJ2-3, with 7 bases lining up with TRBD2. Germline V gene lookup returns CDR1 MNHEY and CDR2 SVGAGI. This CDR3 region has 15 residues. J lost 0 bases, V lost 8 bases, and 8 bases had no gene match. The CDR3 sequence is CASRPGLTSTDTQYF. The CDR3 DNA reads TGTGCCAGCCGCCCGGGACTAACTAGCACAGATACGCAGTATTTT.

The gene calls are TRBV7-2 and TRBJ1-1; D remains ambiguous. V was pared by 1 base and J by 0 bases, with 12 bases between. Germline V gives CDR1 SGHTA, CDR2 FQGNSA. The CDR3 is 16 amino acids. The CDR3, as DNA: TGTGCCAGCAGCTTAGGAGGGCGAGCCTTGAACACTGAAGCTTTCTTT. This encodes CASSLGGRALNTEAFF.

The chain links TRBV5-1 to TRBJ2-3; the D is unclear. Germline V gene sequence: CDR1 SGHRS, CDR2 YFSETQ. The germline V and J ends were trimmed by 2 bases and 0 bases, with 10 bases remaining between them. The CDR3 contains 15 residues. CDR3 in DNA: TGCGCCAGCAGCTTCACAGATCCTAGCACAGATACGCAGTATTTT. Its translation is CASSFTDPSTDTQYF.

The rearrangement links TRBV19 to TRBJ1-5; D is undetermined. V lost 7 bases, J lost 2 bases, and 21 bases lay in between. Germline assignment: CDR1 LNHDA and CDR2 SQIVND (reference sequence). The CDR3 is 17 amino acids. CDR3 loop: CASKRAPGEVGNQPQHF. The DNA for the CDR3 is TGTGCCAGTAAAAGGGCCCCCGGGGAGGTTGGCAATCAGCCCCAGCATTTT.

The chain is built from TRBV18 and TRBJ1-1; D remains ambiguous. V lost 6 bases to trimming and J lost 0 bases, with 11 bases between them. CDR1 and CDR2 (germline): KGHSH, LQKENI. This CDR3 has 14 amino acids. The CDR3 DNA reads as TGTGCCAGCTCCCCCGGTTCGTTGAACACTGAAGCTTTCTTT. Translated: CASSPGSLNTEAFF.

The genes are TRBV2 and TRBJ1-2; the D gene is possibly TRBD1 (5 bases). Trimming cost V 3 bases and J 2 bases, with 13 bases left between them. This CDR3 spans 15 amino acids. CDR1 SNHLY and CDR2 FYNNEI come from the germline V gene. DNA for the CDR3: TGTGCCAGCAGTGAGGTTTACAGGCTCAACTATGGCTACACCTTC. The encoded protein is CASSEVYRLNYGYTF. Variable domain in full (rest from reference TRBV2 and TRBJ1-2): EPEVTQTPSHQVTQMGQEVILRCVPISNHLYFYWYRQILGQKVEFLVSFYNNEISEKSEIFDDQFSVERPDGSNFTLKIRSTKLEDSAMYFCASSEVYRLNYGYTFGSGTRLTVV.

V usage is TRBV5-1 and J usage is TRBJ1-2; TRBD1 aligns across 8 bases. Unmatched junction bases numbered 6, after V lost 4 bases and J lost 4 bases. This CDR3 has 14 residues. The germline CDR1 and CDR2 sequences are SGHRS and YFSETQ. The CDR3: CASSAGTGLYGYTF. The CDR3 nucleotides are TGCGCCAGCAGCGCGGGGACAGGCCTCTATGGCTACACCTTC.

This chain uses TRBV6-1 with TRBJ1-6; 8 bases are shared with TRBD1. The V gene end was trimmed by 5 bases and the J gene end by 7 bases; junction bases not matched to a gene: 7. The CDR3 has 15 amino acids. Germline V gene lookup returns CDR1 MNHNS and CDR2 SASEGT. The CDR3 bases are TGTGCCAGCAGTCCTCGGGACAGGTCCAATTCACCCCTCCACTTT. This translates into CASSPRDRSNSPLHF.

The genes are TRBV20-1 and TRBJ1-1; D possibly corresponds to TRBD1 (5 bases). Germline CDR1 reads DFQATT; CDR2 reads SNEGSKA (reference sequence). CDR3 length: 11 residues. The V and J ends lost 0 bases and 8 bases respectively, with 7 bases between them. The CDR3 sequence: CSARDRQEAFF. As DNA, the CDR3 is TGCAGTGCTAGAGATCGACAGGAAGCTTTCTTT.

This sequence joins TRBV19 and TRBJ1-1; D not certain. CDR1 is LNHDA, CDR2 SQIVND, per germline (reference sequence). V dropped 6 bases and J dropped 0 bases, with 14 bases sitting between them. This CDR3 is 15 amino acids long. The CDR3 loop is CASRPRGVMNTEAFF. The CDR3 DNA reads as TGTGCCAGTAGACCACGAGGTGTCATGAACACTGAAGCTTTCTTT.

The V and J genes are TRBV7-9 and TRBJ1-2; 9 bases fit TRBD1. This CDR3 has 16 amino acids. CDR1 is SEHNR and CDR2 is FQNEAQ in the germline V gene (reference sequence). Trimming took 1 base from V and 6 from J; bases not matched to a gene: 9. This chain's CDR3 is CASSLGRTGEDNGYTF. The CDR3 coding sequence is TGTGCCAGCAGCTTAGGAAGGACAGGGGAAGATAATGGCTACACCTTC.

The chain recombines TRBV10-3 with TRBJ2-5; 15 bases line up with TRBD2. The CDR3 has 18 residues. The V gene's germline CDR1 is ENHRY and CDR2 SYGVKD. J gave up 5 bases and V 4 bases, and 11 bases lay outside the gene matches. Written as DNA, the CDR3 is TGTGCCATCAGTGGTCCACCGGGACTAGCGGGGGGCGGTGAGACCCAGTACTTC. It yields the protein CAISGPPGLAGGGETQYF.

V is TRBV19 and J is TRBJ1-3, with 8 positions matching TRBD1. Per the germline V gene, CDR1 is LNHDA and CDR2 is SQIVND (reference sequence). The CDR3 totals 14 residues. The trim removed 3 bases at V and 6 bases at J, leaving 4 bases unmatched. In DNA form, the CDR3 reads TGTGCCAGTAGTATGACAGGGGAGGAAAACACCATATATTTT. This gives the protein CASSMTGEENTIYF.

This chain links TRBV5-1 with TRBJ2-1; no clear D. CDR1 SGHRS and CDR2 YFSETQ come from the germline V gene. V shed 1 base and J shed 7 bases, with 6 bases lying between them. The CDR3 extends over 12 amino acids. The CDR3 coding sequence is TGCGCCAGCAGCTTGAGCGAGAATGAGCAGTTCTTC. It codes for CASSLSENEQFF.

V usage is TRBV19 and J usage is TRBJ1-2, with D unclear. The CDR3 has 13 amino acids. Trimming removed 0 bases from V and 7 bases from J, with 9 bases in between. Germline-derived CDR1 and CDR2 are LNHDA and SQIVND (reference sequence). The CDR3 spells CASSIEEGSGYTF. Here the CDR3 DNA reads TGTGCCAGTAGTATAGAGGAGGGTTCTGGCTACACCTTC.

Details on this clone: This CDR3 is also generated by other DNA sequences in the sample. V and J are TRBV5-1 and TRBJ1-5; 9 positions match TRBD1. The germline gives CDR1 SGHRS, CDR2 YFSETQ. V lost 5 bases to trimming and J lost 1 base; unmatched junction nucleotides: 4. The CDR3 is 15 residues long. CDR3 in DNA: TGCGCCAGCAGTTCGGGACAGGGAAGCAATCAGCCCCAGCATTTT. Translated, it gives CASSSGQGSNQPQHF.

DNA for the CDR3: TGCGCCAGCAGTGAGGTGGAGGGGACCCAGTACTTC. This codes for CASSEVEGTQYF. This chain links TRBV10-2 with TRBJ2-5; D is perhaps TRBD2 (6 bases). In germline, CDR1 is WSHSY, CDR2 SAAADI. The V and J ends lost 2 bases and 7 bases respectively, with 8 bases between them. This CDR3 has 12 amino acids.

The V call is TRBV19, the J call TRBJ1-6; a weak D match, TRBD1 (5 bases). Looked up from germline, CDR1 is LNHDA and CDR2 is SQIVND (reference sequence). The CDR3 spans 14 residues. Trimming removed 7 bases at V and 4 bases at J, with 11 bases between. CDR3 DNA sequence: TGTGCCAGTACCCCATCAGGGTATAATTCACCCCTCCACTTT. This encodes CASTPSGYNSPLHF.

The V and J genes are TRBV11-2 and TRBJ2-7; the D gene is possibly TRBD1 (6 bases). CDR3 length equals 14 residues. V was cut by 1 base and J by 3 bases, with 10 bases left in between. Germline V gene sequence: CDR1 SGHAT, CDR2 FQNNGV. CDR3 coding DNA: TGTGCCAGCAGCTTAGGACAGGATAACTACGAGCAGTACTTC. It encodes CASSLGQDNYEQYF.

V and J are TRBV7-2 and TRBJ2-1; D not certain. The V end lost 3 bases, the J end lost 4 bases, and 4 bases lay between the germline ends. The CDR3 sequence is 12 residues long. Looked up from germline, CDR1 is SGHTA and CDR2 is FQGNSA. CDR3 in amino acids: CASSFFYNEQFF. CDR3 sequence (DNA): TGTGCCAGCAGCTTCTTTTACAATGAGCAGTTCTTC.

The chain has TRBV9 and TRBJ2-3; 14 bases agree with TRBD2. Germline V gene sequence: CDR1 SGDLS, CDR2 YYNGEE. Losses at the gene ends were 4 bases for V and 5 bases for J; bases not matched to a gene: 6. The CDR3 is 16 amino acids. The CDR3 DNA sequence: TGTGCCAGCAGCCCCGGGGGACTAGCGGGGGTAGATACGCAGTATTTT. Its protein product is CASSPGGLAGVDTQYF.